This paragraph covers one TCR beta chain sequence. The antigen is unknown. The protocol was immunoSEQ multiplex PCR, while the TCRdb copy is restricted to in-frame clones and leaves out a portion. Here the sample spans around 24,000 clones, roughly nine tenths being singletons. The sample comes from a study of chemoradiotherapy in HPV16-positive cancers. This CDR3 is built from 14 residues. V lost 0 bases, J lost 6 bases, and 9 bases lay in between. Germline V gene lookup returns CDR1 ENHRY and CDR2 SYGVKD. Findings of the study overall: HPV-specific T cells were functionally defined from only a couple of HPV16-positive patients. Candidate HPV-specific clones and E7-related TCR motifs grew in tumor during treatment.

The input for sequencing was blood, taken from a patient who underwent chemoradiotherapy. The chain combines TRBV10-3 with TRBJ2-1; D is unresolved. This sequence originates from a human donor with HPV-associated anogenital cancer. The CDR3 DNA reads TGTGCCATCAGTGAGTCTGGACCGAGCAATGAGCAGTTCTTC. Translation: CAISESGPSNEQFF.